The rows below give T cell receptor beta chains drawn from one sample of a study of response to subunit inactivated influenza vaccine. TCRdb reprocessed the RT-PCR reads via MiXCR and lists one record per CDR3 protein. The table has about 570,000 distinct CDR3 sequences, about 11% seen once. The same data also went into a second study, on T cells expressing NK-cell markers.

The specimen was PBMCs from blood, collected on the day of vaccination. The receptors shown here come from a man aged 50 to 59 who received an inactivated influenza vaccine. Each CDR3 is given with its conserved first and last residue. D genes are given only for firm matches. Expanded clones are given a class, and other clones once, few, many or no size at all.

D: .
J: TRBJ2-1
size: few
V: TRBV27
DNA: TGTGCCAGCAGGCCAATAGCGGTAAGGCACTACAATGAGCAGTTCTTC
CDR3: CASRPIAVRHYNEQFF

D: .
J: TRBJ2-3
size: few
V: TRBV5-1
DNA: TGCGCCAGCACCCCCGAGGCCGCGACGCGCACAGATACGCAGTATTTT
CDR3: CASTPEAATRTDTQYF

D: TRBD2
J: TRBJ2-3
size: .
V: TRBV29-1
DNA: TGCAGCGCCATGACTAGCGGGAGGGCCGGAGATACGCAGTATTTT
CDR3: CSAMTSGRAGDTQYF

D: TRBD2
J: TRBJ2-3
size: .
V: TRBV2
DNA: TGTGCCAGCAGTCTACCCCCTGGGACTAGCGGAACTAGCACAGATACGCAGTATTTT
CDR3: CASSLPPGTSGTSTDTQYF

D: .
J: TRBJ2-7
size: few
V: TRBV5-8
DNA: TGTGCCAGCAGCTTGGGTTGGACAGATCAGTCCTACGAGCAGTACTTC
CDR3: CASSLGWTDQSYEQYF

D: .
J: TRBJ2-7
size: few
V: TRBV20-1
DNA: TGCAGTGCTAGAGCGGGAGCCCACGAGCAGTACTTC
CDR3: CSARAGAHEQYF

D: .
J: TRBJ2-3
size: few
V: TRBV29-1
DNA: TGCAGCGAAAGGGGTAGCACCCGGAATTCAGATACGCAGTATTTT
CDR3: CSERGSTRNSDTQYF

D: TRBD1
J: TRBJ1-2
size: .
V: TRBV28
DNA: TGTGCCAGCAGTAAACAGGGGCTAGGTGGCTACACCTTC
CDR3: CASSKQGLGGYTF

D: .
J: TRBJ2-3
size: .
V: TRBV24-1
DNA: TGTGCCACCAGTGAAATCGACAGAGATACGCAGTATTTT
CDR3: CATSEIDRDTQYF

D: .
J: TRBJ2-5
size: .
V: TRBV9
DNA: TGTGCCAGCAGCGTAGCCCCGGGGGCAAGGGAGACCCAGTACTTC
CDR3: CASSVAPGARETQYF

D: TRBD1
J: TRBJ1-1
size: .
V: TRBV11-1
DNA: TGTGCCAGCAGCCCCGGACAGGGGGCCTGGGAAATGAACACTGAAGCTTTCTTT
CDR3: CASSPGQGAWEMNTEAFF

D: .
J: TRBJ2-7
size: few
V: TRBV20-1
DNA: TGCAGTGCTAGAGATTCAATAGACGAGCAGTACTTC
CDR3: CSARDSIDEQYF

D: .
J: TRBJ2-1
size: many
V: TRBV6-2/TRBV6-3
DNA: TGTGCCAGCAGTTCTGACAGTTTGAATTCCTACAATGAGCAGTTCTTC
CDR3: CASSSDSLNSYNEQFF

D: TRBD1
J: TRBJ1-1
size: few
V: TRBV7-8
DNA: TGTGCCAGCAGCTCCGACAGGGTTGTTGAAGCTTTCTTT
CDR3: CASSSDRVVEAFF

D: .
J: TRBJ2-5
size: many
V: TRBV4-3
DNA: TGCGCCAGCAGCCAAAATAAGGGACCTCTTCAAGAGACCCAGTACTTC
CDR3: CASSQNKGPLQETQYF

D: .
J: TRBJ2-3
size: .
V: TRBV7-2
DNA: TGTGCCAGCAGCTTAGATGCGGGTCGGCGCACAGATACGCAGTATTTT
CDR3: CASSLDAGRRTDTQYF

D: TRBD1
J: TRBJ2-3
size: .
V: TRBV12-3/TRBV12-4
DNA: TGTGCCAGCAGAACAACGGGACAGAGCACAGATACGCAGTATTTT
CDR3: CASRTTGQSTDTQYF

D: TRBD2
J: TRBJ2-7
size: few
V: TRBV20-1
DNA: TGCAGTGCCCCGAGGACTAGCGGATCCTACGAGCAGTACTTC
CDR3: CSAPRTSGSYEQYF

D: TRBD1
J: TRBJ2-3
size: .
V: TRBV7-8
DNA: TGTGCCAGCAGCGCTAGACAGGGGATGACAGATACGCAGTATTTT
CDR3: CASSARQGMTDTQYF

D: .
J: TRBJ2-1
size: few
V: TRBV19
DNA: TGTGCCAGTAGTGGTACAGGCGATGAGCAGTTCTTC
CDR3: CASSGTGDEQFF

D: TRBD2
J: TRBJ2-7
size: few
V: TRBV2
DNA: TGTGCCAGCAGTGACAGGACTAGCGGGATCTACGAGCAGTACTTC
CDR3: CASSDRTSGIYEQYF

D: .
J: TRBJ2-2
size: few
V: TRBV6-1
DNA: TGTGCCAGCAGCAGCGGGCGGTCCACCGGGGAGCTGTTTTTT
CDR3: CASSSGRSTGELFF

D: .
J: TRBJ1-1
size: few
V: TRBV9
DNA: TGTGCCAGCAACCCAGGCAGTTGGAACACTGAAGCTTTCTTT
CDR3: CASNPGSWNTEAFF

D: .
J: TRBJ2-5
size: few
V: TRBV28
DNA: TGTGCCAGCAGTTTGTCCACAGTAGAGACCCAGTACTTC
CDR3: CASSLSTVETQYF

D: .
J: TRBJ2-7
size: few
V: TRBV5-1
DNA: TGCGCCAGCAGCCGGGGGGCGCCCCCCTACGAGCAGTACTTC
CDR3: CASSRGAPPYEQYF

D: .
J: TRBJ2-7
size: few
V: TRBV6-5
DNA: TGTGCCAGCAGTTACTCGCGCAGGGGAGATTACGAGCAGTACTTC
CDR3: CASSYSRRGDYEQYF

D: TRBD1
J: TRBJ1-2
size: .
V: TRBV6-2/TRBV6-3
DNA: TGTGCCAGCAGGGCCGGGACAGGGAGTGGCTACACCTTC
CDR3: CASRAGTGSGYTF

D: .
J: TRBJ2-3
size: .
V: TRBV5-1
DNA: TGCGCCAGCACTCGGGGAGATACGCAGTATTTT
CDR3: CASTRGDTQYF

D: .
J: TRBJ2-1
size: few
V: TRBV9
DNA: TGTGCCAGCAGCTTCACCGGGTTCAATGAGCAGTTCTTC
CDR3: CASSFTGFNEQFF

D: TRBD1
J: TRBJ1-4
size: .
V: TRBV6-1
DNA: TGTGCCAGCAGACAAACAGGGGGTGGAGAAAAACTGTTTTTT
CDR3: CASRQTGGGEKLFF

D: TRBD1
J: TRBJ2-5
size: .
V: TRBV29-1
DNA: TGCAGCGTTGAAGGCGACAGGGTGTGGGATACCCAGTACTTC
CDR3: CSVEGDRVWDTQYF

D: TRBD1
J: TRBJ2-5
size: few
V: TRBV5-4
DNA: TGTGCCAGCAGCTTGGTTCTGGGACAGGGGAGAGAGACCCAGTACTTC
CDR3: CASSLVLGQGRETQYF

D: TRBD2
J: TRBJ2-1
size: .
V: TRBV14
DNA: TGTGCCAGCAGCCAAGTAGCGGGGAGCCAGTACAATGAGCAGTTCTTC
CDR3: CASSQVAGSQYNEQFF

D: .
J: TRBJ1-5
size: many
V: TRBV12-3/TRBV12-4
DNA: TGTGCCAGCAGCAATGAGGGTCTGAGCAATCAGCCCCAGCATTTT
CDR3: CASSNEGLSNQPQHF

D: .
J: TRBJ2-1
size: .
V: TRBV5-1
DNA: TGCGCCAGCAGCGGGACGATGAGCAATGAGCAGTTCTTC
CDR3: CASSGTMSNEQFF

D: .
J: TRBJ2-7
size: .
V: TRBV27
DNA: TGTGCCAGCAGTTTATCGAGAGGACCCAACTACGAGCAGTACTTC
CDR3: CASSLSRGPNYEQYF

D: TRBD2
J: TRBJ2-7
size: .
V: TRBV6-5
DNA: TGTGCCAGCAGTTACTCGACAGCGGGGGTGGAGTACTTC
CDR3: CASSYSTAGVEYF

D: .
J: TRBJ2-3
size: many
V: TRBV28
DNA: TGTGCCAGCAGCTTAAGCGGAGCCACAGATACGCAGTATTTT
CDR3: CASSLSGATDTQYF

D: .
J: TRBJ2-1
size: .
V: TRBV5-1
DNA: TGCGCCAGCAGCTCTCGGTCGGGACATTACAATGAGCAGTTCTTC
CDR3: CASSSRSGHYNEQFF

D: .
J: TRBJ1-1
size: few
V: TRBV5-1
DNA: TGCGCCAGCAGCTATCAGGACAGAAACACTGAAGCTTTCTTT
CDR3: CASSYQDRNTEAFF

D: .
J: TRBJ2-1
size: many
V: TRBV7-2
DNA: TGTGCCAGCAGACCAGGACCCTTCAATGAGCAGTTCTTC
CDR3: CASRPGPFNEQFF

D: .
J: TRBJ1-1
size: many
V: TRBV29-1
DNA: TGCAGCGTTGTGCGGAGAGGGAACACTGAAGCTTTCTTT
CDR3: CSVVRRGNTEAFF

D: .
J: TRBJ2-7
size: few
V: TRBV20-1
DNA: TGCAGTGCTGGGACCGGGACCATAGCCTACGAGCAGTACTTC
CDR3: CSAGTGTIAYEQYF

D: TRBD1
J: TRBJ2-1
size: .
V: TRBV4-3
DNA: TGCGCCAGCAGCCTCGGACAGGGGGCTGGGAATGAGCAGTTCTTC
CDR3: CASSLGQGAGNEQFF

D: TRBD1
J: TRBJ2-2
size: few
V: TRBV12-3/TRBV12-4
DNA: TGTGCCAGCAGTTTAGTTCAGGGGGTGTCCGGGGAGCTGTTTTTT
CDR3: CASSLVQGVSGELFF

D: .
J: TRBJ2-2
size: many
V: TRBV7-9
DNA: TGTGCCATCCCACAGGGAACCGGGGAGCTGTTTTTT
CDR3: CAIPQGTGELFF

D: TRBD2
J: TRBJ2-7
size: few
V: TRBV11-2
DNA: TGTGCCAGCAGCTTAGCCTACACTAGCGGGAGCCACGAGCAGTACTTC
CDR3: CASSLAYTSGSHEQYF

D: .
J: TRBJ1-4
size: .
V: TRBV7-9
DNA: TGTGCCAGCAGTCAAACAGGCACCTTGAGGGAAAAACTGTTTTTT
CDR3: CASSQTGTLREKLFF

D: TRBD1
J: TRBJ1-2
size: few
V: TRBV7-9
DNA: TGTGCCAGCAGCTTCCCCGGGACAGGCCGGGTTGGTGAGGACTTC
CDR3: CASSFPGTGRVGEDF

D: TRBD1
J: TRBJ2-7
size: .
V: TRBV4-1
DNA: TGCGCCAGCAGCCAAGTGTCAGGGGGCCTGTACGAGCAGTACTTC
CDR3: CASSQVSGGLYEQYF

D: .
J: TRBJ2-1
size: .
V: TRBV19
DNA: TGTGCCAGTAGTACCCGACGAGTCAGCTCCTACAATGAGCAGTTCTTC
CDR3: CASSTRRVSSYNEQFF